This is a list of T cell receptor beta chains from one sample in a study of T cell responses to AZD1222 COVID-19 vaccine. Clones were read by immunoSEQ multiplex PCR, and TCRdb kept only the in-frame ones, dropping some. The repertoire consists of under 150,000 clones, with about 90% occurring once and the leading ten covering 1.5% to 2%. Sequences were derived from peripheral blood, sampled 28 days after the second AZD1222 dose. Receptor source: an adult who received the AZD1222 COVID-19 vaccine. CDR3s include the opening cysteine and the closing phenylalanine or tryptophan. D genes are given only for firm matches. Clone size is given for some rows only: seen once, a few or many times, or a class if the clone is expanded.

NA | NA | TRBJ1-4 | TRBV6-6 | CASRYRGKDEKLFF | TGTGCCAGCAGGTATAGGGGCAAGGATGAAAAACTGTTTTTT
NA | NA | TRBJ1-5 | TRBV5-5 | CASSLDSYSNQPQHF | TGTGCCAGCAGCTTGGACAGCTATAGCAATCAGCCCCAGCATTTT
NA | TRBD1 | TRBJ2-7 | TRBV9 | CASSVGGTGGKEQYF | TGTGCCAGCAGCGTAGGAGGGACAGGGGGCAAAGAGCAGTACTTC
NA | NA | TRBJ1-2 | TRBV3-1/TRBV3-2 | CASSQDQIQWGGYTF | TGTGCCAGCAGCCAAGATCAAATACAGTGGGGCGGCTACACCTTC
NA | NA | TRBJ1-1 | TRBV5-1 | CASSLGGVVSTEAFF | TGCGCCAGCAGCTTGGGTGGGGTCGTGAGCACTGAAGCTTTCTTT
NA | NA | TRBJ2-1 | TRBV9 | CASSARPQGSRQFF | TGTGCCAGCAGCGCCCGACCCCAGGGCTCTAGGCAGTTCTTC
NA | NA | TRBJ1-1 | TRBV6-2/TRBV6-3 | CASSVGGPNTEAFF | TGTGCCAGCAGTGTAGGGGGGCCGAACACTGAAGCTTTCTTT
NA | NA | TRBJ1-1 | TRBV10-3 | CAISSTQADEAFF | TGTGCCATCAGTTCCACGCAGGCGGATGAAGCTTTCTTT
once | NA | TRBJ1-4 | TRBV7-3 | CASSLYGRGGGNEKLFF | TGTGCCAGCAGCTTATATGGCAGGGGAGGAGGGAATGAAAAACTGTTTTTT
NA | NA | TRBJ1-1 | TRBV7-8 | CASSRTVEAFF | TGTGCCAGCAGCCGGACTGTTGAAGCTTTCTTT
NA | NA | TRBJ2-7 | TRBV30 | CAWGAHEQYF | TGTGCCTGGGGTGCCCACGAGCAGTACTTC
NA | NA | TRBJ2-7 | TRBV28 | CASSTYSSYEQYF | TGTGCCAGCAGCACCTACAGCTCCTACGAGCAGTACTTC
NA | NA | TRBJ1-3 | TRBV27 | CASSLSRVGTGNTIYF | TGTGCCAGCAGTTTATCCAGGGTGGGCACTGGAAACACCATATATTTT
NA | NA | TRBJ1-2 | TRBV28 | CAILQGQYGYTF | TGTGCCATCCTCCAGGGGCAGTATGGCTACACCTTC
NA | TRBD1 | TRBJ1-4 | TRBV5-1 | CASSLGTGRNEKLFF | TGCGCCAGCAGCTTGGGGACAGGTCGAAATGAAAAACTGTTTTTT
NA | NA | TRBJ2-4 | TRBV7-3 | CASSLNGGKNIQYF | TGTGCCAGCAGCTTAAACGGGGGCAAAAACATTCAGTACTTC
NA | NA | TRBJ2-1 | TRBV9 | CASGRQENEQFF | TGTGCCAGCGGACGACAGGAGAATGAGCAGTTCTTC
NA | TRBD1 | TRBJ2-2 | TRBV5-1 | CASSSTGGSGELFF | TGCGCCAGCAGCTCGACAGGGGGCTCCGGGGAGCTGTTTTTT
NA | NA | TRBJ2-7 | TRBV19 | CATSVASDRPYEQYF | TGTGCCACTTCCGTCGCCAGCGACCGACCCTACGAGCAGTACTTC
NA | NA | TRBJ1-5 | TRBV12-3/TRBV12-4 | CASSLGSGPQHF | TGTGCCAGCAGTTTGGGGTCGGGGCCCCAGCATTTT
NA | TRBD1 | TRBJ1-1 | TRBV13 | CASSYDRGNTEAFF | TGTGCCAGCAGTTATGACAGGGGGAACACTGAAGCTTTCTTT
NA | TRBD1 | TRBJ1-2 | TRBV28 | CASTPGQGVRYGYTF | TGTGCCAGCACTCCCGGACAGGGGGTTCGGTATGGCTACACCTTC
NA | TRBD2 | TRBJ2-5 | TRBV2 | CASRGLGETQYF | TGTGCCAGCAGGGGACTAGGGGAGACCCAGTACTTC
NA | NA | TRBJ1-5 | TRBV18 | CASSPLGGDQPQHF | TGTGCCAGCTCACCACTGGGGGGTGATCAGCCCCAGCATTTT
NA | NA | TRBJ2-1 | TRBV7-9 | CASSFETGRADEQFF | TGTGCCAGCAGCTTTGAAACAGGGCGGGCCGATGAGCAGTTCTTC
NA | TRBD2 | TRBJ2-1 | TRBV9 | CASSEGTSGGREQFF | TGTGCCAGCAGCGAAGGGACTAGCGGGGGGAGGGAGCAGTTCTTC
NA | TRBD1 | TRBJ2-6 | TRBV30 | CAGDRGRSSGANVLTF | TGTGCCGGTGACAGGGGGCGAAGCTCTGGGGCCAACGTCCTGACTTTC
NA | TRBD1 | TRBJ2-7 | TRBV5-1 | CASSLQGVPYEQYF | TGCGCCAGCAGCTTGCAGGGGGTGCCCTACGAGCAGTACTTC
NA | NA | TRBJ1-1 | TRBV7-2 | CASSPRRGGEAFF | TGTGCCAGCAGCCCCCGCCGTGGCGGTGAAGCTTTCTTT
NA | NA | TRBJ2-2 | TRBV7-9 | CASSLGSSTGELFF | TGTGCCAGCAGCTTAGGGAGCTCCACCGGGGAGCTGTTTTTT
NA | NA | TRBJ2-7 | TRBV4-1 | CASSLIGGRGQSEQYF | TGCGCCAGCAGCCTAATAGGGGGTCGCGGCCAGTCCGAGCAGTACTTC
NA | NA | TRBJ2-7 | TRBV4-3 | CASSQETGPYEQYF | TGCGCCAGCAGCCAAGAGACAGGACCTTACGAGCAGTACTTC
NA | TRBD2 | TRBJ2-7 | TRBV28 | CASNVAGGSYEQYF | TGTGCCAGCAATGTAGCGGGCGGCTCCTACGAGCAGTACTTC
NA | TRBD2 | TRBJ2-3 | TRBV28 | CASSLITGRDTQYF | TGTGCCAGCAGTTTAATAACCGGGAGGGATACGCAGTATTTT
NA | NA | TRBJ1-6 | TRBV18 | CASSPAGVTLNSPLHF | TGTGCCAGCTCACCAGCAGGAGTTACCCTTAATTCACCCCTCCACTTT
NA | NA | TRBJ2-7 | TRBV7-2 | CASSYARVNYEQYF | TGTGCCAGCAGCTATGCCAGGGTAAACTACGAGCAGTACTTC
NA | NA | TRBJ1-2 | TRBV12-3/TRBV12-4 | CASSLATAGYTF | TGTGCCAGCAGTTTAGCGACGGCTGGCTACACCTTC
few | NA | TRBJ1-2 | TRBV2 | CASSGRGNYGYTF | TGTGCCAGCAGTGGTCGGGGAAACTATGGCTACACCTTC
NA | NA | TRBJ1-5 | TRBV19 | CASTHRNSYQPQHF | TGTGCCAGCACCCACAGAAACTCTTATCAGCCCCAGCATTTT
NA | NA | TRBJ2-2 | TRBV20-1 | CSASRSPSGELFF | TGCAGTGCTAGTCGGTCCCCCAGTGGGGAGCTGTTTTTT